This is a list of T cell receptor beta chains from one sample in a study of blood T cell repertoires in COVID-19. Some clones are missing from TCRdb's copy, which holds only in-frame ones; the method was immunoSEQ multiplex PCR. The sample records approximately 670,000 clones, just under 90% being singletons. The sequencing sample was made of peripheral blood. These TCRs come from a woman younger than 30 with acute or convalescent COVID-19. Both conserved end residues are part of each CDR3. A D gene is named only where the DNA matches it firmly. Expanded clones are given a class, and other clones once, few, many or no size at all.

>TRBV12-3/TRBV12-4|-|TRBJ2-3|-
CASNPLPADTQYF
TGTGCCAGCAACCCACTCCCCGCAGATACGCAGTATTTT
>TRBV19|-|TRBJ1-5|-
CASRSLSNQPQHF
TGTGCCAGTAGGTCACTTAGCAATCAGCCCCAGCATTTT
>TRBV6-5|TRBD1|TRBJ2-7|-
CASSRTGTGTYEQYF
TGTGCCAGCAGTCGTACCGGGACAGGGACCTACGAGCAGTACTTC
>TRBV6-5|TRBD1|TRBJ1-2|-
CASSYSGQMGYTF
TGTGCCAGCAGTTACTCGGGACAGATGGGCTACACCTTC
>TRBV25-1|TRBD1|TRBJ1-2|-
CASSGGDRGRGDGYTF
TGTGCCAGCAGTGGTGGGGACAGGGGGCGAGGTGATGGCTACACCTTC
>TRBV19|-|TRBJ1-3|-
CASSIGPPGLDGNTIYF
TGTGCCAGTAGTATTGGTCCCCCGGGATTAGATGGAAACACCATATATTTT
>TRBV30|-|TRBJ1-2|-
CAWSVNRALGYTF
TGTGCCTGGAGTGTTAACAGGGCCCTTGGCTACACCTTC
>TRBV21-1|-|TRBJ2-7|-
CASSKVGGGPLSNKSSYEQYF
TGTGCCAGCAGCAAAGTAGGCGGGGGGCCATTATCGAACAAGAGCTCCTACGAGCAGTACTTC
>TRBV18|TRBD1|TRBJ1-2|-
CATYSLDRGGGYTF
TGTGCCACCTACTCCTTGGACAGGGGAGGTGGCTACACCTTC
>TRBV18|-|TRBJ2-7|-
CASSARDSYEQYF
TGTGCCAGCTCAGCCAGGGACTCCTACGAGCAGTACTTC
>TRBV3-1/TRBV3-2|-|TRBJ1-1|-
CASSLRGGGAFF
TGTGCCAGCAGCCTCAGGGGTGGGGGAGCTTTCTTT
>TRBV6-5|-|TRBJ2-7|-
CASSSPSVGGWDEQYF
TGTGCCAGCAGTTCCCCCTCGGTAGGAGGGTGGGACGAGCAGTACTTC
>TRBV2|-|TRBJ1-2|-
CASSEGADYGYTF
TGTGCCAGCAGTGAAGGGGCAGACTATGGCTACACCTTC
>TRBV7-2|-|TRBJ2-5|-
CASSLVARGGETQYF
TGTGCCAGCAGCTTAGTGGCGAGGGGGGGGGAGACCCAGTACTTC
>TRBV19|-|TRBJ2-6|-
CASKRRAGANVLTF
TGTGCCAGTAAGCGGAGGGCTGGGGCCAACGTCCTGACTTTC
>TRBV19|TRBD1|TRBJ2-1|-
CASSTQGTGYFSNEQFF
TGTGCCAGTAGTACGCAAGGGACAGGGTATTTCAGCAATGAGCAGTTCTTC
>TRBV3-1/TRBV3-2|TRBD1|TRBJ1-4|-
CASSQVQGTGAEKLFF
TGTGCCAGCAGCCAAGTTCAGGGGACAGGGGCGGAAAAACTGTTTTTT
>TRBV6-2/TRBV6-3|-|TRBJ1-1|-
CASSADSYHTEAFF
TGTGCCAGCAGTGCGGACAGCTACCACACTGAAGCTTTCTTT
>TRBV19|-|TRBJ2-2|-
CASSNFARATGELFF
TGTGCCAGCAGTAACTTTGCCAGGGCCACCGGGGAGCTGTTTTTT
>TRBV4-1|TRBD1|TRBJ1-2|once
CASSRTGTGVFGYTF
TGCGCCAGCAGCCGAACCGGGACAGGGGTGTTCGGCTACACCTTC
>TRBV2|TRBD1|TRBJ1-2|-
CASRDRLIPANYGYTF
TGTGCCAGCAGGGACAGGCTAATACCGGCTAACTATGGCTACACCTTC
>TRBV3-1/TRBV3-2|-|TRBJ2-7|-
CASSQGEGEWYEQYF
TGTGCCAGCAGCCAAGGGGAGGGGGAATGGTACGAGCAGTACTTC
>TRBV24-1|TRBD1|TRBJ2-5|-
CATSDLGDSYQETQYF
TGTGCCACCAGTGATTTAGGGGACAGCTACCAAGAGACCCAGTACTTC
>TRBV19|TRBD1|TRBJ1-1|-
CASTRGGQSLGNTEAFF
TGTGCCAGTACTCGGGGGGGACAGTCCCTCGGGAACACTGAAGCTTTCTTT
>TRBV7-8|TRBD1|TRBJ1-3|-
CASSFGGTVSGNTIYF
TGTGCCAGCAGCTTTGGGGGGACAGTCTCTGGAAACACCATATATTTT
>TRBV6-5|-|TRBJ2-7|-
CASSSKDSSTYEQYF
TGTGCCAGCAGTTCTAAGGACAGCTCAACCTACGAGCAGTACTTC
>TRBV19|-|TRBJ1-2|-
CASTDHRPFYGYTF
TGTGCCAGCACTGATCACAGGCCCTTCTATGGCTACACCTTC
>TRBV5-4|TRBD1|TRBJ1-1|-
CASSMTGMNTEAFF
TGTGCCAGCAGCATGACAGGGATGAACACTGAAGCTTTCTTT
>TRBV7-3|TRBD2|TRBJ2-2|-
CASSPSGGNTGELFF
TGTGCCAGCAGCCCTAGCGGGGGAAACACCGGGGAGCTGTTTTTT
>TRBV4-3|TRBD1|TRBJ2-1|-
CASSLRDSGVDEQFF
TGCGCCAGCAGCCTCCGGGACAGCGGAGTTGATGAGCAGTTCTTC
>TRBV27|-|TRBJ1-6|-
CASSRQGMSSPLHF
TGTGCCAGCAGTCGCCAGGGGATGAGTTCACCCCTCCACTTT
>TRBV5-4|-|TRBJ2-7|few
CASSNWVPGSYEQYF
TGTGCCAGCAGCAATTGGGTCCCAGGCTCCTACGAGCAGTACTTC